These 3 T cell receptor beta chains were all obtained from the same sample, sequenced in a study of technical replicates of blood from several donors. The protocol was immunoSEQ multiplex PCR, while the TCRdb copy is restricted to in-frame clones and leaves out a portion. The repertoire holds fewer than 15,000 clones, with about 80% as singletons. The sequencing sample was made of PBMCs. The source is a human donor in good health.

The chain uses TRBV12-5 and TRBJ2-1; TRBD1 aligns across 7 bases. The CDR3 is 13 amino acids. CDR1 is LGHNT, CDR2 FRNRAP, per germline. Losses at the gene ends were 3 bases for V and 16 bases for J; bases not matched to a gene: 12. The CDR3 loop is CASGFGIEGGRFF. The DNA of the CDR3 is TGTGCTAGTGGTTTCGGGATAGAAGGGGGCCGATTCTTC.

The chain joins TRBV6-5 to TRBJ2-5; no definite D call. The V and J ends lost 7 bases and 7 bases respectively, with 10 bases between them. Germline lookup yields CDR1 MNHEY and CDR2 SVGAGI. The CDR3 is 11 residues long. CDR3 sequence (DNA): TGTGCCAGCACCTATGGGCGGACCCAGTACTTC. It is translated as CASTYGRTQYF.

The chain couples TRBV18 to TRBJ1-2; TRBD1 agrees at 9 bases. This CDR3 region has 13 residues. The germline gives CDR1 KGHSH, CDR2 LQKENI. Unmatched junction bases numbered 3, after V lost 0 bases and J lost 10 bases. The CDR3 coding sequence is TGTGCCAGCTCACCACCGGGACAGGGAGACTACACCTTC. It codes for CASSPPGQGDYTF.